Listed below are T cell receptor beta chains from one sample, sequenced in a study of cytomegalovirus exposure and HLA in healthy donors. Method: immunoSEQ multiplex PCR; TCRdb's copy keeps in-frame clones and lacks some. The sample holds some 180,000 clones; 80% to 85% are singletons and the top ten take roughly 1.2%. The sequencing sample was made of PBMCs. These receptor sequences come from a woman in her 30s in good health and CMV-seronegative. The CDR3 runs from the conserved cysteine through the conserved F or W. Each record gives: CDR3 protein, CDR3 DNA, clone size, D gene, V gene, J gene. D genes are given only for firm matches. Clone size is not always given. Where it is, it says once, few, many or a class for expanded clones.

cdr3_aa: CASSPLETYGYTF
cdr3_nt: TGTGCCAGCTCACCACTAGAGACTTATGGCTACACCTTC
clone_size: NA
d_call: NA
v_call: TRBV18
j_call: TRBJ1-2

cdr3_aa: CASSQPPGQGASGANVLTF
cdr3_nt: TGCGCCAGCAGCCAACCACCGGGACAGGGGGCGTCTGGGGCCAACGTCCTGACTTTC
clone_size: NA
d_call: TRBD1
v_call: TRBV4-1
j_call: TRBJ2-6

cdr3_aa: CASSPRGQLNQPQHF
cdr3_nt: TGTGCCAGCAGCCCGCGGGGACAGCTCAATCAGCCCCAGCATTTT
clone_size: NA
d_call: TRBD1
v_call: TRBV5-8
j_call: TRBJ1-5

cdr3_aa: CASSLIGAVF
cdr3_nt: TGCGCCAGCAGTCTGATAGGGGCCGTCTTC
clone_size: NA
d_call: NA
v_call: TRBV23-1
j_call: TRBJ1-2

cdr3_aa: CASSPGTGPEAFF
cdr3_nt: TGCGCCAGCAGCCCCGGGACAGGGCCTGAAGCTTTCTTT
clone_size: NA
d_call: TRBD1
v_call: TRBV5-1
j_call: TRBJ1-1

cdr3_aa: CASSHRDRDPYEQYF
cdr3_nt: TGTGCCAGCTCACATAGAGACAGGGATCCCTACGAGCAGTACTTC
clone_size: NA
d_call: TRBD1
v_call: TRBV18
j_call: TRBJ2-7

cdr3_aa: CASSLDSRTRSVTNYGYTF
cdr3_nt: TGTGCCAGCAGCTTAGATTCCCGTACGAGGAGCGTAACTAACTATGGCTACACCTTC
clone_size: NA
d_call: NA
v_call: TRBV11-2
j_call: TRBJ1-2

cdr3_aa: CASSLGGQLIYEQYF
cdr3_nt: TGTGCCAGCAGTTTGGGGGGACAGCTAATTTACGAGCAGTACTTC
clone_size: many
d_call: NA
v_call: TRBV28
j_call: TRBJ2-7

cdr3_aa: CASSPGQGRNSPLHF
cdr3_nt: TGCGCCAGCAGCCCCGGACAGGGGAGGAATTCACCCCTCCACTTT
clone_size: NA
d_call: TRBD1
v_call: TRBV5-1
j_call: TRBJ1-6

cdr3_aa: CAISVSGDYNEQFF
cdr3_nt: TGTGCCATCAGTGTTAGCGGGGACTACAATGAGCAGTTCTTC
clone_size: many
d_call: TRBD2
v_call: TRBV10-3
j_call: TRBJ2-1

cdr3_aa: CASSYFGARSYNEQFF
cdr3_nt: TGTGCCAGCAGTTACTTTGGAGCGAGGTCCTACAATGAGCAGTTCTTC
clone_size: NA
d_call: NA
v_call: TRBV6-5
j_call: TRBJ2-1

cdr3_aa: CASSPGGLDTQYF
cdr3_nt: TGTGCCAGCAGCCCAGGGGGACTAGATACGCAGTATTTT
clone_size: NA
d_call: NA
v_call: TRBV9
j_call: TRBJ2-3

cdr3_aa: CASRTRETQYF
cdr3_nt: TGTGCCAGCAGAACTCGAGAGACCCAGTACTTC
clone_size: NA
d_call: NA
v_call: TRBV6-5
j_call: TRBJ2-5

cdr3_aa: CASSMQAGGRYEQFF
cdr3_nt: TGTGCCAGTAGTATGCAAGCGGGAGGGAGGTATGAGCAGTTCTTC
clone_size: few
d_call: TRBD2
v_call: TRBV19
j_call: TRBJ2-1

cdr3_aa: CASSPTTVTEQYF
cdr3_nt: TGTGCCAGCTCACCGACGACAGTCACCGAGCAGTACTTC
clone_size: NA
d_call: NA
v_call: TRBV18
j_call: TRBJ2-7

cdr3_aa: CASSQGALTGSYYEQYF
cdr3_nt: TGCGCCAGCAGCCAAGGAGCCTTGACCGGGAGCTACTACGAGCAGTACTTC
clone_size: NA
d_call: NA
v_call: TRBV4-1
j_call: TRBJ2-7

cdr3_aa: CASSPERGLQPQHF
cdr3_nt: TGTGCCAGCAGCCCTGAGAGGGGGCTCCAGCCCCAGCATTTT
clone_size: NA
d_call: TRBD1
v_call: TRBV7-9
j_call: TRBJ1-5